These T cell receptor beta chains were read from a single sample in a study of CD8+ T cells in alopecia areata. Some clones are missing from TCRdb's copy, which holds only in-frame ones; the method was immunoSEQ multiplex PCR. Of some 160,000 clones listed, less than 65% are singletons. The sequencing input was CD8+ T cells sorted from blood. The receptors originated from a human donor in good health. The CDR3 runs from the conserved cysteine through the conserved F or W. Fields, in order: clone size, V gene, D gene, J gene, CDR3 DNA, CDR3 protein. The D gene is left open where the match is weak. The size entry is marked missing in some rows and otherwise reads once, few, many or a size class.

once	TRBV4-2	NA	TRBJ2-1	TGTGCCAGCAGCCAAGATCTTGTTGCGGTGTACAATGAGCAGTTCTTC	CASSQDLVAVYNEQFF
NA	TRBV29-1	NA	TRBJ2-5	TGCAGCGTTGAAGGGGATCGCACCCAGTACTTC	CSVEGDRTQYF
NA	TRBV5-4	TRBD2	TRBJ2-1	TGTGCCAGCAGCTCTCGACTAGCGGGACCTTACAATGAGCAGTTCTTC	CASSSRLAGPYNEQFF
once	TRBV9	TRBD2	TRBJ2-1	TGTGCCAGCAGCGCTCCACTAGCGGTAACGTCAAATGAGCAGTTCTTC	CASSAPLAVTSNEQFF
NA	TRBV15	NA	TRBJ2-2	TGTGCCACCAGGAACACCGGGGAGCTGTTTTTT	CATRNTGELFF
few	TRBV29-1	NA	TRBJ2-7	TGCAGCGTTGAAGCAGGTGCAGGGACCTACGAGCAGTACTTC	CSVEAGAGTYEQYF
NA	TRBV15	NA	TRBJ1-5	TGTGCCACCAGCAGAGATCAGGGTCAGCCCCAGCATTTT	CATSRDQGQPQHF
NA	TRBV27	NA	TRBJ2-6	TGTGCCAGCAGTATCTCTGGGGCCAACGTCCTGACTTTC	CASSISGANVLTF
NA	TRBV28	NA	TRBJ1-1	TGTGCCAGCAGTTTACCTAAGACAGGCACTGAAGCTTTCTTT	CASSLPKTGTEAFF
few	TRBV19	TRBD2	TRBJ2-3	TGTGCCAGTAGTATCGGGGGGAGCGGGAGGGCCAGAGATACGCAGTATTTT	CASSIGGSGRARDTQYF
few	TRBV30	TRBD1	TRBJ2-1	TGTGCCTGGGGGACAGGGATGGGTAATGAGCAGTTCTTC	CAWGTGMGNEQFF
NA	TRBV5-6	NA	TRBJ2-5	TGTGCCAGCAGCTCCAACACTCTTCTCCAAGAGACCCAGTACTTC	CASSSNTLLQETQYF
NA	TRBV6-5	TRBD2	TRBJ2-1	TGTGCCAGCAGCGGCGGGAGGGAAAACGTGGGTGAGCAGTTCTTC	CASSGGRENVGEQFF
NA	TRBV5-4	NA	TRBJ1-5	TGTGCCAGCAGCTATACAGGGAGCAATCAGCCCCAGCATTTT	CASSYTGSNQPQHF
once	TRBV28	NA	TRBJ2-7	TGTGCCAGCAGTCCACGGGGGGCGATGTACTTC	CASSPRGAMYF
NA	TRBV15	TRBD1	TRBJ2-4	TGTGCCACCAGCAGGGGAGGGACAGGGGACATTCAGTACTTC	CATSRGGTGDIQYF